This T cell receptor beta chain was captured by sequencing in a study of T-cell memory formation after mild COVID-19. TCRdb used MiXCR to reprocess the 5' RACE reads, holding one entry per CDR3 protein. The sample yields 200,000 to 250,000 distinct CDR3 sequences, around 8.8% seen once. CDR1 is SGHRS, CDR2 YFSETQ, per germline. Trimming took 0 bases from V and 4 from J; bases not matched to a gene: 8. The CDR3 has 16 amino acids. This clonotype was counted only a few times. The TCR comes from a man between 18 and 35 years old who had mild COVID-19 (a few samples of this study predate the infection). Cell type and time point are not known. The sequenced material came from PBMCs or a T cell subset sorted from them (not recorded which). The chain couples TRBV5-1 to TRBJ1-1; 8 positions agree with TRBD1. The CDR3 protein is CASSLAQGAIGTEAFF. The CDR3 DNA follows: TGCGCCAGCAGCTTGGCCCAGGGGGCTATAGGCACTGAAGCTTTCTTT.